These 13 T cell receptor beta chains were all obtained from the same sample, sequenced in a study of blood T cell repertoires in COVID-19 (dated by TCRdb to 2019 to 2021). Library method: the immunoSEQ multiplex PCR assay. This is the immuneACCESS table as TCRdb keeps it, with only in-frame sequences that have V and J called. A part of the clones is gone; compared with another copy, unresolved V genes explain less than half, and the rest is unexplained. This sample is represented by nearly 45,000 clones; roughly nine tenths of them were singletons. Approximately 23% of the sample is held by the ten biggest clonotypes. Input material: peripheral blood. Receptors were obtained from a woman older than 75 in a cohort sampled during active or convalescent COVID-19.

V usage is TRBV2 and J usage is TRBJ1-5; D is undetermined. With 7 bases removed from V and 5 bases from J, the gap between germline ends came to 15 bases. The germline CDR1 and CDR2 sequences are SNHLY and FYNNEI. The CDR3 loop spans 14 amino acids. The DNA for the CDR3 is TGTGCCAGCATCCGGGGAGGCGAGGATCAGCCCCAGCATTTT. It is translated as CASIRGGEDQPQHF.

The V and J genes are TRBV9 and TRBJ1-2; no firm D call. V lost 1 base and J 3 bases, leaving 4 bases between the germline ends. This CDR3 region has 12 residues. Germline V gene lookup returns CDR1 SGDLS and CDR2 YYNGEE. CDR3 DNA: TGTGCCAGCAGCGTAACTTACTATGGCTACACCTTC. It yields the protein CASSVTYYGYTF.

V is TRBV29-1 and J is TRBJ1-3, with TRBD1 matching over 7 bases. The V gene end was trimmed by 6 bases and the J gene end by 4 bases; junction bases not matched to a gene: 3. The V gene's germline CDR1 is SQVTM and CDR2 ANQGSEA. The CDR3 has 12 residues. Written as DNA, the CDR3 is TGCAGCGTAACAGGGGACGGAAACACCATATATTTT. Translated: CSVTGDGNTIYF.

The gene calls are TRBV28 and TRBJ2-7; TRBD1 agrees at 9 bases. Per the germline V gene, CDR1 is MDHEN and CDR2 is SYDVKM. V shed 6 bases, J shed 2 bases, and the junction held 5 bases outside the gene matches. The CDR3 consists of 14 residues. CDR3 bases: TGTGCCAGCAGCTTGACAGGGGGTACCTACGAGCAGTACTTC. This gives the protein CASSLTGGTYEQYF.

This clone was seen a few times. This chain links TRBV19 with TRBJ1-6; D may be TRBD1 (5 bases). V lost 4 bases and J lost 8, with 12 bases in between. The CDR3 covers 14 residues. Germline lookup yields CDR1 LNHDA and CDR2 SQIVND (reference sequence). CDR3 protein: CASSRAQGDSPLHF. In DNA, the CDR3 is TGTGCCAGTAGTAGGGCCCAGGGTGATTCACCCCTCCACTTT.

V is TRBV6-5 and J is TRBJ2-1; 8 nucleotides line up with TRBD2. The CDR3 is 15 amino acids. The junction had 7 bases not matched to a gene; V was cut back by 2 bases and J by 7 bases. Germline CDR1 reads MNHEY; CDR2 reads SVGAGI. CDR3 coding DNA: TGTGCCAGCAGTTACACAGCGGGAGCGTGGAATGAGCAGTTCTTC. Translating gives CASSYTAGAWNEQFF.

This clone is labeled as medium-sized. The J gene is TRBJ1-1, the V gene TRBV19; 7 bases are shared with TRBD1. The V segment lost 4 bases and the J segment 8 bases; nucleotides outside the gene matches: 16. The CDR3 sequence is 16 residues long. Per the germline V gene, CDR1 is LNHDA and CDR2 is SQIVND (reference sequence). CDR3 sequence (DNA): TGTGCCAGTAGTACTTCCAGGATGGACAGGCCGCGAGAAGCTTTCTTT. Protein product: CASSTSRMDRPREAFF.

This clone has only one observation. The gene calls are TRBV4-3 and TRBJ2-3; D might be TRBD2 (6 bases). The germline V and J ends were trimmed by 0 bases and 6 bases, with 19 bases remaining between them. The CDR3 is made up of 17 amino acids. Germline assignment: CDR1 LGHNA and CDR2 YSLEER. The CDR3 DNA reads as TGCGCCAGCAGCCAAGATAGATCCAGCGGACTACTGGATACGCAGTATTTT. Translating it yields CASSQDRSSGLLDTQYF.

The V call is TRBV19, the J call TRBJ2-6; D not resolved. V was trimmed by 6 bases and J by 0 bases, leaving 9 bases between them. Germline lookup yields CDR1 LNHDA and CDR2 SQIVND (reference sequence). CDR3 size: 15 residues. The CDR3 sequence is CASSTGISGANVLTF. The CDR3 DNA reads as TGTGCCAGTAGCACCGGTATCTCTGGGGCCAACGTCCTGACTTTC.

The chain combines TRBV20-1 with TRBJ1-2; a possible D gene is TRBD1 (5 bases). The germline CDR1 and CDR2 sequences are DFQATT and SNEGSKA (reference sequence). V was shortened by 3 bases and J by 8 bases, with 16 bases between the two germline ends. The CDR3 spans 13 residues. CDR3 DNA: TGCAGTGCTAGTCCGGACATTTACGACGGCTACACCTTC. Translating gives CSASPDIYDGYTF.

The chain is built from TRBV5-1 and TRBJ1-6; tentatively, D is TRBD1 (6 bases). Germline-derived CDR1 and CDR2 are SGHRS and YFSETQ. Trimming pared 1 base from V and 9 bases from J, leaving 11 bases between. The CDR3 spans 14 residues. CDR3 DNA sequence: TGCGCCAGCAGCTTGCAGGGGAAAGGTTCACCCCTCCACTTT. This gives the protein CASSLQGKGSPLHF.

This clone was detected once. The chain uses TRBV25-1 and TRBJ1-1, with 8 positions matching TRBD1. The V and J ends lost 5 bases and 5 bases, in that order; junction bases with no gene match: 10. This CDR3 comprises 15 residues. The germline gives CDR1 MGHDK, CDR2 SYGVNS. The CDR3 loop reads CASSQTGVIATEAFF. The CDR3 region has the DNA TGTGCCAGCAGTCAGACAGGGGTGATCGCAACTGAAGCTTTCTTT.

The chain recombines TRBV5-1 with TRBJ2-1; TRBD1 aligns across 8 bases. The CDR3 extends over 14 amino acids. CDR1 is SGHRS, CDR2 YFSETQ, per germline. V was clipped by 4 bases and J by 7 bases; unmatched bases: 7. This CDR3 reads CASSTQGQENEQFF. The DNA for the CDR3 is TGCGCCAGCAGCACCCAGGGACAGGAGAATGAGCAGTTCTTC.